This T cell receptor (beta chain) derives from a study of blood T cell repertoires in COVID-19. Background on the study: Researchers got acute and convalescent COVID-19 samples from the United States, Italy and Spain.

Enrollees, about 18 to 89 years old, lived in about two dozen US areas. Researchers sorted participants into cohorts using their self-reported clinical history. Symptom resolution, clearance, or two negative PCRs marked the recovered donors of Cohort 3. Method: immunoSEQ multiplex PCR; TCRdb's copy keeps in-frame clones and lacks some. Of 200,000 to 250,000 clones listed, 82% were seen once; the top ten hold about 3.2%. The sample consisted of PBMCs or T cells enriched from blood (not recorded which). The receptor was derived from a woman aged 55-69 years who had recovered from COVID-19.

The CDR3 region is CASSRDSYNQPQHF. CDR3 bases: TGTGCCAGCAGTCGGGACAGTTACAATCAGCCCCAGCATTTT. The V call is TRBV2, the J call TRBJ1-5; 7 positions match TRBD1. The CDR3 spans 14 residues. The germline V gene encodes CDR1 SNHLY and CDR2 FYNNEI. The V segment lost 5 bases and the J segment 3 bases; nucleotides outside the gene matches: 4.